This T cell receptor (beta chain) was sequenced for a study of a mutant IDH1 vaccine in newly diagnosed glioma. Study-level information: Patients were started on vaccination 4-6 weeks after radiotherapy alone, or with temozolomide cycles. Week 47 marked visit V13, whereas week 35 marked visit V12.

Time point defined: week 35, safety follow-up. Every vaccination contained 300 ug of the mutant IDH1 20-mer peptide and was paired with topical imiquimod. Across weeks 1, 3, 5, 7, 11, 15, 19 and 23, patients received a vaccination each time, eight in all. As for this clone: Its antigen is unidentified.

This CDR3 is 15 amino acids long. Per the germline V gene, CDR1 is LGHNA and CDR2 is YSLEER. The trim removed 0 bases at V and 4 bases at J, leaving 4 bases unmatched. Only in-frame clones appear in the TCRdb table, and some are missing; sequencing was by immunoSEQ multiplex PCR. The sample consists of some 50,000 clones, 92% of them appearing once. Material: PBMCs, obtained from a glioma patient whose treatment included an IDH1 peptide vaccine. The clonotype comes from a man between 45 and 60 years old with glioma. The chain uses TRBV4-3 and TRBJ2-7, with 9 bases lining up with TRBD1. CDR3 coding DNA: TGCGCCAGCAGCCAAGATCACAGGGGGCAATACGAGCAGTACTTC. Translated: CASSQDHRGQYEQYF.